These 3 T cell receptor beta chains came from one sample sequenced in a study of blood T cells in healthy people across ages. Primers used in a second PCR of roughly 6 to 11 cycles were a sample-barcoded 5' primer and a J-beta primer mix. Each CDR3 protein is one row after TCRdb ran MiXCR on the 5' RACE reads. The repertoire holds 1.5 million to 2 million distinct CDR3 sequences, with roughly 52% as singletons. Sequencing was carried out using blood. The receptors stem from a woman aged 35 to 49 in good health.

The sample holds a few counts of this clonotype. The chain recombines TRBV6-5 with TRBJ2-7, with 10 nucleotides matching TRBD1. Germline CDR1 is MNHEY and CDR2 is SVGAGI. The CDR3 is made up of 13 amino acids. Trimming cost V 10 bases and J 5 bases; bases outside gene matches: 8. Written as DNA, the CDR3 is TGTGCCATCCGACGGGACAGGGGCGACGAGCAGTACTTC. Its translation is CAIRRDRGDEQYF.

The V gene is TRBV10-1, the J gene TRBJ2-7; 11 bases map to TRBD1. In germline, CDR1 is WNHNN, CDR2 SYGVQD (reference sequence). Trimming at V came to 6 bases and at J to 6 bases, leaving 4 bases not matched to a gene. CDR3 size: 13 residues. Here the CDR3 reads CASRSGTGGEQYF. CDR3 sequence (DNA): TGCGCCAGCAGGTCCGGGACAGGGGGCGAGCAGTACTTC.

This rearrangement joins TRBV27 to TRBJ2-1; D is perhaps TRBD1 or TRBD2 (5 bases each). The J call may be wrong; the DNA end is better matched by TRBJ2-7. This CDR3 spans 15 amino acids. Germline V gives CDR1 MNHEY, CDR2 SMNVEV (reference sequence). The CDR3 reads CASRADMSSYNEQYF. The CDR3 DNA is TGTGCCAGCAGAGCGGACATGAGCTCCTACAATGAGCAGTACTTC.